Sequencing of this TCR beta chain was carried out in a study of blood T cell repertoires in COVID-19. Background on the study: Spain, Italy and the United States supplied samples that represented acute and convalescent COVID-19.

Assay used: immunoSEQ multiplex PCR; TCRdb lists only in-frame clones, some missing. The table lists approximately 70,000 clones, over 75% of them singletons. The ends were cut back, 10 bases at V and 3 bases at J, with 12 bases in the middle. Germline loops: CDR1 MNHEY, CDR2 SVGAGI. The CDR3 consists of 13 residues. The TCR was taken from a woman aged 60 to 75 with acute or convalescent COVID-19. The chain couples TRBV6-5 to TRBJ2-2, with a weak D call TRBD1 (5 bases). The sequencing sample was made of peripheral blood. The CDR3 nucleotides read TGTGCCACCAGCCAGGGTCACACCGGGGAGCTGTTTTTT. Its translation: CATSQGHTGELFF.